This TCR beta chain emerged from a study of Ad26.COV2.S vaccination and SARS-CoV-2 variants. Treatment in this sample: over 15 received Ad26.COV2.S at low or high dose, single or two shots; five or six received placebo; per-sample allocation not given. The study sampled participants on day 63 after the first vaccine or placebo injection. This CDR3 is 8 amino acids long. The V end was cut by 3 bases, the J end by 14 bases, with 4 bases between. CDR1 and CDR2 (germline): LNHNV, YYDKDF (reference sequence). Only in-frame clones appear in the TCRdb table, and some are missing; sequencing was by immunoSEQ multiplex PCR. The sample comprises hundreds of thousands of clones, roughly 90% of which are singletons, and around 10% rests with the top ten.

Sequencing used peripheral blood, obtained in a trial of Ad26.COV2.S vaccine versus placebo. J is TRBJ2-5 and V is TRBV15, with unresolved D. This TCR derives from a person aged 18-60 years who received the Ad26.COV2.S COVID-19 vaccine or a placebo. CDR3 in DNA: TGTGCCACCAGCAGGTTTTACTTC. Protein: CATSRFYF.